This is a list of T cell receptor beta chains from one sample in a study of OX40 agonist ivuxolimab in advanced cancers. Measured with immunoSEQ multiplex PCR; TCRdb has only the in-frame clones, and not every one. The table lists 72,000 or so clones, roughly 80% of them singletons. The sample here was CD4+ or CD8+ T cells sorted from blood, taken in a trial of the OX40 agonist ivuxolimab. These receptors were taken from an adult with an advanced solid tumor such as melanoma, head and neck, liver or kidney cancer. The CDR3 runs from the conserved cysteine through the conserved F or W. A D gene is named only where the DNA matches it firmly.

19 | TRBV19 | TRBD1 | CASSTPKRTGGPLTDTQYF
14 | TRBV5-1 | - | CASSQQPDSYEQYF
14 | TRBV5-1 | - | CASSRTATNEKLFF
14 | TRBV7-3 | TRBD1 | CASSSGQATGELFF
13 | TRBV2 | TRBD1 | CASRTGASGGYTF
16 | TRBV13 | TRBD1 | CASSLVGQGASDTQYF
12 | TRBV5-1 | - | CASSYGQETQYF
15 | TRBV6-5 | - | CASSYSGLKDTEAFF
15 | TRBV9 | TRBD1 | CASSSGQILNQPQHF
16 | TRBV5-1 | - | CASSTSRGAAQETQYF
14 | TRBV10-3 | TRBD1 | CAISAGQGNEKLFF
14 | TRBV5-6 | - | CASSFQTGNYGYTF
16 | TRBV6-6 | TRBD1 | CASSYQTGGGADTQYF
14 | TRBV6-5 | - | CASSYTSQTYEQYF
15 | TRBV7-9 | TRBD1 | CASSLVQGTNEKLFF
14 | TRBV5-1 | - | CASSLEPTNNEQFF
13 | TRBV7-8 | - | CASSQRWSQPQHF
12 | TRBV6-1 | - | CASAHRRAEAFF
16 | TRBV28 | TRBD1 | CASSSPTGQLTGELFF
15 | TRBV7-2 | - | CASSPLGRVGTEAFF
16 | TRBV19 | - | CASSIGAGSGEETQYF
15 | TRBV9 | - | CASSVGDVPNYGYTF
16 | TRBV6-6 | TRBD2 | CASSYQLAGGTGELFF
13 | TRBV2 | - | CASSDTGFYGYTF
16 | TRBV7-2 | - | CASSFSPGRGAGELFF
13 | TRBV7-9 | - | CASSLLRDQPQHF
13 | TRBV4-2 | - | CASSQRGDQPQHF
18 | TRBV9 | - | CASSVGTGNGVYTDTQYF
13 | TRBV18 | - | CASSPSGTDTQYF
15 | TRBV12-5 | - | CASGLGSGATSPLHF
13 | TRBV7-9 | - | CASSLGFEYGYTF
12 | TRBV11-3 | - | CASSLVDNEQFF
15 | TRBV2 | - | CASMGRESLNEKLFF
18 | TRBV7-2 | TRBD1 | CASSLVRRGQRGMYGYTF
14 | TRBV4-1 | TRBD1 | CASSRDRGVGEQFF
15 | TRBV6-5 | - | CASSLVPGTGNTIYF
15 | TRBV7-9 | - | CASSSQRDRAYEQYF
16 | TRBV7-3 | - | CASSLTVSANTGELFF
17 | TRBV5-1 | - | CASSLNSRGASYNEQFF
15 | TRBV5-1 | TRBD1 | CASSLVTGGSYEQYF
15 | TRBV7-8 | TRBD1 | CASSLRTGVVTEAFF
14 | TRBV4-1 | - | CASSQAGGDYGYTF
12 | TRBV2 | TRBD1 | CASSVELGTGYF
12 | TRBV2 | - | CASSVEAAEQFF
14 | TRBV7-2 | - | CASSNTGFRNTIYF
15 | TRBV28 | TRBD2 | CASSLAGAGQETQYF
14 | TRBV5-4 | TRBD2 | CASSSRGGQETQYF
14 | TRBV5-1 | - | CASSLGQSKETQYF
15 | TRBV5-1 | - | CASSTLQGGSEKLFF
14 | TRBV28 | TRBD1 | CASTPGGTGYGYTF
15 | TRBV5-1 | - | CASSSPAGFTDTQYF
16 | TRBV6-6 | TRBD2 | CASRASGGVSTDTQYF
15 | TRBV5-1 | - | CASSLQGPGANVLTF